This TCR beta chain originates from a study of T cell responses to AZD1222 COVID-19 vaccine. Study-wide results and limits: Baseline seropositivity characterized only a handful of AZD1222 recipients. Along spike, vaccine-associated CD4 TCRs were found throughout, with dominance at 160-218 and 743-854. All repertoire sampling was performed exclusively after the peak T cell response.

This CDR3 is 13 amino acids long. Between the trimmed V and J ends, which lost 7 bases and 2 bases, there was a span of 8 bases. Looked up from germline, CDR1 is SEHNR and CDR2 is FQNEAQ (reference sequence). About this clone itself: The antigen is unknown.

TCRdb keeps only in-frame clones here, not all; method: immunoSEQ multiplex PCR. The data show under 150,000 clones, more than 85% seen once. Sequencing used peripheral blood, obtained on day 0 of AZD1222 vaccination. The sequence derives from an adult in good health. V and J are TRBV7-9 and TRBJ2-2; D gene unclear. The CDR3 DNA reads TGTGCCAGCAATGGCGGTAACACCGGGGAGCTGTTTTTT. This gives the protein CASNGGNTGELFF.